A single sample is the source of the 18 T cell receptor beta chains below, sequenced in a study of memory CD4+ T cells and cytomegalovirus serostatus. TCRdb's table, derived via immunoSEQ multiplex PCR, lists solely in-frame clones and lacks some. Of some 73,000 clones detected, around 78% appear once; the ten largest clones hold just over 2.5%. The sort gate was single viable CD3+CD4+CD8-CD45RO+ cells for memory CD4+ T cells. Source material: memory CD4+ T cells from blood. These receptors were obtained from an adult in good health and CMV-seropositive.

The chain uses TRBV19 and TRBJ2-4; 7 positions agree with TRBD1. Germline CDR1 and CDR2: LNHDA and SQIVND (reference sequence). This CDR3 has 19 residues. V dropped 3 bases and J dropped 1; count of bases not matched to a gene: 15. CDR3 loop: CASSMGQIFTSFAKNIQYF. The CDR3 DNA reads TGTGCCAGTAGTATGGGACAGATCTTCACCTCCTTCGCCAAAAACATTCAGTACTTC.

CDR3 loop: CASSENQPQHF. DNA for the CDR3: TGCGCCAGCAGTGAGAATCAGCCCCAGCATTTT. The chain combines TRBV10-1 with TRBJ1-5; D is ambiguous. Germline V lookup: CDR1 WNHNN, CDR2 SYGVQD (reference sequence). The V end was cut by 2 bases, the J end by 4 bases, with 0 bases between. This CDR3 is built from 11 residues.

The CDR3 region has the DNA TGTGCCAGCAGCCAAGGCGGCCGCGAGCAGTACGTC. This gives the protein CASSQGGREQYV. The chain has TRBV14 and TRBJ2-7; no firm D call. The length of the CDR3 is 12 residues. From germline, CDR1 is SGHDN and CDR2 FVKESK. V was pared by 1 base and J by 6 bases, with 7 bases between.

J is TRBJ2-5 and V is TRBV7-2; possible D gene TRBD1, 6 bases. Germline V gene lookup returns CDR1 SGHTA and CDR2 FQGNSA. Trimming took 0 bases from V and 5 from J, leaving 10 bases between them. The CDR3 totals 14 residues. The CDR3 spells CASSLARGTETQYF. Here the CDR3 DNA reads TGTGCCAGCAGCTTAGCCAGGGGTACGGAGACCCAGTACTTC.

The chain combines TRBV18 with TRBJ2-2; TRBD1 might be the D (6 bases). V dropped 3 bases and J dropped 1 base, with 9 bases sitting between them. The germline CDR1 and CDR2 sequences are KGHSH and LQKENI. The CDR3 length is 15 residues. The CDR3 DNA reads TGTGCCAGCTCACCCCCGGGACAGAACACCGGGGAGCTGTTTTTT. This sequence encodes CASSPPGQNTGELFF.

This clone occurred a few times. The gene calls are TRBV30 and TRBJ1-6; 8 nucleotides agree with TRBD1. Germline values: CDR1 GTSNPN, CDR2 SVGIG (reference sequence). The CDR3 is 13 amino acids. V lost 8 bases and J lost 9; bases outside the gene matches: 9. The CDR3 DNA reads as TGTGCCCGGGCAGGGGGCGACGGTTCACCCCTCCACTTT. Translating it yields CARAGGDGSPLHF.

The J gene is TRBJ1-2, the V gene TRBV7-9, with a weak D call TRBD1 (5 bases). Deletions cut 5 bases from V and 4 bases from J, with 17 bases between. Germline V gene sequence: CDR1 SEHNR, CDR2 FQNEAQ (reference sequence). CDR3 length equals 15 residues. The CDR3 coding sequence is TGTGCCAGCAGCCCTGGGACCTCCTTAGGCTATGGCTACACCTTC. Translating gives CASSPGTSLGYGYTF.

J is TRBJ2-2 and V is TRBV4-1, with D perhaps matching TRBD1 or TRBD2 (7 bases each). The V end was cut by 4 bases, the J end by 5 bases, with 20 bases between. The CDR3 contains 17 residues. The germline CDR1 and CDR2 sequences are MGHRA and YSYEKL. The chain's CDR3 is CASSRGGGTGATGELFF. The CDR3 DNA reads TGCGCCAGCAGCCGGGGGGGTGGTACAGGGGCTACCGGGGAGCTGTTTTTT.

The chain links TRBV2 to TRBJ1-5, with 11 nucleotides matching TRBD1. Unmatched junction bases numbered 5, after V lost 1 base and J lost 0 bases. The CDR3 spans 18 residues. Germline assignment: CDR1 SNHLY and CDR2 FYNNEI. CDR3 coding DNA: TGTGCCAGCAGTGAAGGGACAGGGGGCGTTGGTAGCAATCAGCCCCAGCATTTT. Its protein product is CASSEGTGGVGSNQPQHF.

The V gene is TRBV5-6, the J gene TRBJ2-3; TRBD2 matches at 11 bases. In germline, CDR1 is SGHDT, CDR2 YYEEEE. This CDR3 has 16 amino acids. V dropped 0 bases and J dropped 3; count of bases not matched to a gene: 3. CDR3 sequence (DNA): TGTGCCAGCAGCTTGGGGCTAGCGGGGGGAACAGATACGCAGTATTTT. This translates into CASSLGLAGGTDTQYF.

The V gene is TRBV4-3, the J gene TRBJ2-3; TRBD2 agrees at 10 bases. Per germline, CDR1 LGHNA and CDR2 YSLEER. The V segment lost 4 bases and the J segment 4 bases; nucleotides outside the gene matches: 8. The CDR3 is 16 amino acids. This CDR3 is CASSPMGLAGADTQYF. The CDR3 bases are TGCGCCAGCAGCCCCATGGGGCTAGCGGGAGCAGATACGCAGTATTTT.

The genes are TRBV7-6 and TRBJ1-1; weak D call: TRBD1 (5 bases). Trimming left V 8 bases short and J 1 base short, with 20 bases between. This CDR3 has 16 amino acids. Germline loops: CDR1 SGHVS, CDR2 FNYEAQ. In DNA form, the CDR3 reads TGTGCCAGCTTAAGGATACCCGGGGGATGGAACACTGAAGCTTTCTTT. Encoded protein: CASLRIPGGWNTEAFF.

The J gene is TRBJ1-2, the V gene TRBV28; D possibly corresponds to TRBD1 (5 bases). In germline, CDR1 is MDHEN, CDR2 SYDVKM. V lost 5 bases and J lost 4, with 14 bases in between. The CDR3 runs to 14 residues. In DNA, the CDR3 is TGTGCCAGCAGTGGCTCGGGACGGAGCTATGGCTACACCTTC. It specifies CASSGSGRSYGYTF.

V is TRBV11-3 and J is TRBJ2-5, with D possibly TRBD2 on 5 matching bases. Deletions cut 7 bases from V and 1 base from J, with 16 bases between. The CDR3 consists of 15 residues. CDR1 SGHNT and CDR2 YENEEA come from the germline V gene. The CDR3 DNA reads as TGTGCCAGCACCCCGGGTGAGGGTATCCAAGAGACCCAGTACTTC. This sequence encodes CASTPGEGIQETQYF.

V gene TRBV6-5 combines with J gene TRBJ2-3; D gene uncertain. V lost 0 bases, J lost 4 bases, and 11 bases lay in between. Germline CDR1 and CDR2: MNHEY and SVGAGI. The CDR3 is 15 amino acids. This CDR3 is CASSYSIEVSDTQYF. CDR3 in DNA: TGTGCCAGCAGTTACTCGATTGAGGTATCAGATACGCAGTATTTT.

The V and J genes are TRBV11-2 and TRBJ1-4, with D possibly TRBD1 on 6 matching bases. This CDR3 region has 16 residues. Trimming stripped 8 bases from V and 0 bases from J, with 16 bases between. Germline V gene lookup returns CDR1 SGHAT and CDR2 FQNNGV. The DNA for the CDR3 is TGTGCCAGCCGAGGGGGAAAGGGGGCAACTAATGAAAAACTGTTTTTT. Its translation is CASRGGKGATNEKLFF.

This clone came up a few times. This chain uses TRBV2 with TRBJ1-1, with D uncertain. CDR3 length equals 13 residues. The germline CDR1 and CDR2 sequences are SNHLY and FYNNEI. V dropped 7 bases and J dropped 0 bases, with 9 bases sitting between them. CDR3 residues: CASIAEMNTEAFF. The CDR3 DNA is TGTGCCAGCATAGCGGAGATGAACACTGAAGCTTTCTTT.

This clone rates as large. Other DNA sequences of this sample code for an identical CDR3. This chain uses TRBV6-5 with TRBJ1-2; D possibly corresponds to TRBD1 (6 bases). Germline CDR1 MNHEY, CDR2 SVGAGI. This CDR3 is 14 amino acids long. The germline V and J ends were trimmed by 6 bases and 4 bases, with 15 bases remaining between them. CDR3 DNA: TGTGCCAGCAGCCTCAGGGGTATAGGCTATGGCTACACCTTC. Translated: CASSLRGIGYGYTF.